The next 13 T cell receptor beta chains were all read from a single sample in a study of cytomegalovirus exposure and HLA in healthy donors. PCR employed 60 Vbeta and 13 Jbeta primers. Clones were read by immunoSEQ multiplex PCR, and TCRdb kept only the in-frame ones, dropping some. The data contain nearly 200,000 clones, under 90% of them singletons. Input material: PBMCs. These receptors were obtained from a boy aged 2-9 years in good health and CMV-seronegative.

This chain uses TRBV7-3 with TRBJ2-3; 10 nucleotides match TRBD2. The CDR3 totals 16 residues. CDR1 is SGHTA, CDR2 FQGTGA, per germline. V shed 5 bases and J 4 bases; nucleotides not matched to a gene: 9. CDR3 sequence reads: CASSPEAGGIADTQYF. As DNA, the CDR3 is TGTGCCAGCAGCCCTGAAGCGGGGGGGATCGCAGATACGCAGTATTTT.

The J gene is TRBJ1-1, the V gene TRBV11-1; possibly TRBD1 for D (6 bases). The germline CDR1 and CDR2 sequences are SGHAT and FQDESV (reference sequence). There are 15 residues in the CDR3. V lost 5 bases to trimming and J lost 4 bases, with 17 bases between them. CDR3 in amino acids: CASSDARQAGTEAFF. The CDR3 region has the DNA TGTGCCAGCAGCGACGCCCGACAGGCGGGCACTGAAGCTTTCTTT.

This chain joins TRBV7-3 and TRBJ2-3, with 14 bases aligning to TRBD2. J lost 2 bases, V lost 4 bases, and 14 bases had no gene match. The CDR3 consists of 20 residues. In germline, CDR1 is SGHTA, CDR2 FQGTGA. CDR3 in amino acids: CASSSPTGTSGGRLTDTQYF. In nucleotides, the CDR3 is TGTGCCAGCAGCTCGCCGACCGGGACTAGCGGGGGCCGCCTCACAGATACGCAGTATTTT.

The chain joins TRBV7-2 to TRBJ2-7, with 13 bases fitting TRBD2. J gave up 4 bases and V 5 bases, and 8 bases lay outside the gene matches. The CDR3 sequence is 16 residues long. In germline, CDR1 is SGHTA, CDR2 FQGNSA. The CDR3 spells CASSLTGTSGTYEQYF. As DNA, the CDR3 is TGTGCCAGCAGCCTTACCGGGACTAGCGGGACATACGAGCAGTACTTC.

This clone was observed a few times. Other DNA variants within this sample encode the same CDR3. The CDR3 protein is CSASRGEQFF. As DNA, the CDR3 is TGCAGTGCTAGTAGGGGTGAGCAGTTCTTC. The J gene is TRBJ2-1, the V gene TRBV20-1; D is perhaps TRBD1 (5 bases). The CDR3 contains 10 residues. Trimming stripped 3 bases from V and 9 bases from J, with 6 bases between. CDR1 DFQATT and CDR2 SNEGSKA come from the germline V gene (reference sequence).

A note on this clone: The junction differs from germline at one of its ends, possibly a read error. The chain recombines TRBV7-9 with TRBJ2-1; 14 nucleotides align to TRBD2. This CDR3 spans 17 amino acids. Germline CDR1 reads SEHNR; CDR2 reads FQNEAQ (reference sequence). CDR3 amino acids: CSSSTTSGGARGNEQFF. In DNA form, the CDR3 reads TGTTCCAGCAGCACGACTAGCGGGGGGGCCAGGGGTAATGAGCAGTTCTTC.

In nucleotides, the CDR3 is TGCAGCGTCTACAGGGTAGTGCGGGGCTACACCTTC. Translating gives CSVYRVVRGYTF. The chain has TRBV29-1 and TRBJ1-2; D may be TRBD1 (6 bases). CDR1 is SQVTM, CDR2 ANQGSEA, per germline. This CDR3 has 12 residues. The germline V and J ends were trimmed by 6 bases and 8 bases, with 16 bases remaining between them.

As regards this clone: This same CDR3 is encoded by further DNA sequences in the sample. The rearrangement links TRBV19 to TRBJ1-2, with D tentatively TRBD1 (5 bases). The CDR3 has 13 amino acids. Germline CDR1 reads LNHDA; CDR2 reads SQIVND (reference sequence). Trimming shortened V by 6 bases and J by 2 bases, and 10 bases separated the two germline ends. CDR3 sequence (DNA): TGTGCCAGTAGCCCCGGGGGGAACTATGGCTACACCTTC. The encoded protein is CASSPGGNYGYTF.

As DNA, the CDR3 is TGCGCCAGCAGCCAGATACTAGCGGGGGCGGCCAAAAACATTCAGTACTTC. Translating gives CASSQILAGAAKNIQYF. The chain uses TRBV4-1 and TRBJ2-4; 11 bases agree with TRBD2. Germline assignment: CDR1 MGHRA and CDR2 YSYEKL. V lost 3 bases and J lost 1; bases outside the gene matches: 5. This CDR3 contains 17 residues.

The gene calls are TRBV5-6 and TRBJ1-2; no definite D call. V lost 4 bases and J lost 4, with 11 bases in between. Looked up from germline, CDR1 is SGHDT and CDR2 is YYEEEE. The CDR3 covers 13 residues. CDR3 nucleotide sequence: TGTGCCAGCAGCACGGAGTGGATCTATGGCTACACCTTC. It is translated as CASSTEWIYGYTF.

On this clone: One end of the junction varies from germline; a read error may be responsible. The same CDR3 is also encoded by other DNA sequences in this sample. J is TRBJ1-1 and V is TRBV18; 8 bases match TRBD1. CDR1 KGHSH and CDR2 LQKENI come from the germline V gene. The CDR3 is made up of 14 amino acids. CDR3 bases: TGTGCCAGCTCACCCCAGGGGGCAGAGACTGAAGCCTTCTTT. Protein product: CASSPQGAETEAFF.

This chain links TRBV19 with TRBJ1-6; TRBD1 is a possible D gene (5 bases). CDR3 length equals 18 residues. Trimming stripped 5 bases from V and 1 base from J, with 18 bases between. Germline assignment: CDR1 LNHDA and CDR2 SQIVND (reference sequence). The CDR3 region is CASSPGTGGRSYNSPLHF. CDR3 nucleotides: TGTGCCAGTAGTCCCGGGACCGGGGGGAGGTCCTATAATTCACCCCTCCACTTT.

The J gene is TRBJ1-1, the V gene TRBV5-6; D uncertain. V was pared by 2 bases and J by 8 bases, with 10 bases between. The CDR3 contains 12 residues. From germline, CDR1 is SGHDT and CDR2 YYEEEE. CDR3 nucleotide sequence: TGTGCCAGCAGCTTCGAGGCGAAAGAAGCTTTCTTT. It is translated as CASSFEAKEAFF. Full variable domain (outside the CDR3, taken from reference TRBV5-6 and TRBJ1-1): DAGVTQSPTHLIKTRGQQVTLRCSPKSGHDTVSWYQQALGQGPQFIFQYYEEEERQRGNFPDRFSGHQFPNYSSELNVNALLLGDSALYLCASSFEAKEAFFGQGTRLTVV.